A selection of T cell receptor beta chains follows, all from one sample in a study of blood T cell repertoires in COVID-19. The table came from immunoSEQ multiplex PCR; TCRdb's copy has only in-frame clones and leaves some out. The sample gives a few hundred thousand clones, less than 90% of which show up once; 4% to 6% is in the top ten. Sequencing was performed on peripheral blood. These receptors were obtained from a woman aged 55-70 years who had recovered from COVID-19. CDR3s include the opening cysteine and the closing phenylalanine or tryptophan. D genes are given only for firm matches. The size of a clone is reported for some rows only, either as once, few or many, or as a class for expanded clones.

len	v_gene	j_gene	d_gene	abundance	CDR3nt	CDR3aa
17	TRBV12-5	TRBJ2-7	NA	NA	TGTGCTAGTGGTTTCCCCCGGACAGTCAGCCGTACCTACGAGCAGTACTTC	CASGFPRTVSRTYEQYF
15	TRBV19	TRBJ2-3	NA	NA	TGTGCCAGTAGTATAGGTGGCAGTAGCACAGATACGCAGTATTTT	CASSIGGSSTDTQYF
15	TRBV14	TRBJ2-7	NA	NA	TGTGCCAGCAGCCAGCTCTTGACAGGCTCCTACGAGCAGTACTTC	CASSQLLTGSYEQYF
15	TRBV5-1	TRBJ2-6	NA	NA	TGCGCCAGCAGCTTGGCTCTAGCTGGGGCCAACGTCCTGACTTTC	CASSLALAGANVLTF
15	TRBV6-8	TRBJ2-7	NA	NA	TGTGCCAGCAGTTACTCCCGACAGGAATCCAACGAGCAGTACTTC	CASSYSRQESNEQYF
17	TRBV7-2	TRBJ1-6	NA	NA	TGTGCCAGCAGCTTACAGTCGGGGGGCTCCTATAATTCACCCCTCCACTTT	CASSLQSGGSYNSPLHF
14	TRBV5-1	TRBJ2-3	NA	NA	TGCGCCAGCAGTGGGGGGGGCGTGACAGATACGCAGTATTTT	CASSGGGVTDTQYF
15	TRBV10-3	TRBJ2-2	TRBD1	NA	TGTGCCATCAGTAGACGGACAGGGGATACCGGGGAGCTGTTTTTT	CAISRRTGDTGELFF
11	TRBV30	TRBJ2-3	NA	NA	TGTGCCTGGACAGGGACAGATACGCAGTATTTT	CAWTGTDTQYF
15	TRBV5-6	TRBJ1-2	TRBD1	NA	TGTGCCAGCAGCTTGGTCGACAGGGCCGGGTATGGCTACACCTTC	CASSLVDRAGYGYTF
14	TRBV27	TRBJ2-3	NA	NA	TGTGCCAGTGGCCGGGGGACCGGCACAGATACGCAGTATTTT	CASGRGTGTDTQYF
14	TRBV18	TRBJ2-7	TRBD1	NA	TGTGCCAGCTCACCGGACAGGACAACCTACGAGCAGTACTTC	CASSPDRTTYEQYF
18	TRBV5-1	TRBJ1-4	TRBD1	NA	TGCGCCAGCAGCCGAAGGGACAGGGGATCAGGAACTAATGAAAAACTGTTTTTT	CASSRRDRGSGTNEKLFF
11	TRBV30	TRBJ2-7	NA	NA	TGTGCCTGCAGGGTCTCCTACGAGCAGTACTTC	CACRVSYEQYF
15	TRBV30	TRBJ1-2	TRBD1	few	TGTGCCTGGGAGCGTTTAGGACAGGATAACTATGGCTACACCTTC	CAWERLGQDNYGYTF
15	TRBV7-4	TRBJ2-7	TRBD1	few	TGTGCCAGCAGCTGCGACAGGGGAAGACTGTTTATGGAGTACTTC	CASSCDRGRLFMEYF
16	TRBV7-9	TRBJ2-5	NA	NA	TGTGCCAGCAGTTTAACGTCTTGGGGAGCGGAAGAGACCCAGTACTTC	CASSLTSWGAEETQYF
13	TRBV6-4	TRBJ1-5	NA	NA	TGTGCCAGCAGTAGGACAGTCAATCAGCCCCAGCATTTT	CASSRTVNQPQHF
16	TRBV5-6	TRBJ2-7	TRBD2	few	TGTGCCAGCACTGGGGGATTAGCGGGGGTCCGCTACGAGCAGTACTTC	CASTGGLAGVRYEQYF
13	TRBV7-8	TRBJ1-5	NA	NA	TGTGCCAGCAGCTTCGGCACGGGTGAGCCCCAGCATTTT	CASSFGTGEPQHF
16	TRBV6-2/TRBV6-3	TRBJ2-3	TRBD2	NA	TGTGCCAGCAGCCCCGGACTAGCGGGGGGCACAGATACGCAGTATTTT	CASSPGLAGGTDTQYF
13	TRBV3-1/TRBV3-2	TRBJ1-3	TRBD1	NA	TGTGCCAGCAGCCAACGCCAGGGGGACACCATATATTTT	CASSQRQGDTIYF
12	TRBV6-2/TRBV6-3	TRBJ2-7	NA	NA	TGTGCCAGCAGTATCCGTGCCTACGAGCAGTACTTC	CASSIRAYEQYF
15	TRBV10-3	TRBJ1-2	TRBD1	NA	TGTGCCATCAGTGAAACGGGACAGCCCGGAGGAGGCTACACCTTC	CAISETGQPGGGYTF
13	TRBV24-1	TRBJ2-5	NA	NA	TGTGCCACCAGTGCCAGATACCAAGAGACCCAGTACTTC	CATSARYQETQYF
14	TRBV7-9	TRBJ1-1	TRBD1	NA	TGTGCCAGCAGCTTAGAAGGTACAGGGGATGAAGCTTTCTTT	CASSLEGTGDEAFF
14	TRBV7-9	TRBJ2-2	TRBD1	NA	TGTGCCAGCAGCCCGGGACAGGGGCCCGGGGAGCTGTTTTTT	CASSPGQGPGELFF
16	TRBV11-2	TRBJ2-2	NA	NA	TGTGCCAGCAGCTTAGGGAACAGGGCGGGCACCGGGGAGCTGTTTTTT	CASSLGNRAGTGELFF
14	TRBV6-1	TRBJ1-2	NA	NA	TGTGCCAGCAGTGAAGTCTTAAGGGGAGGTGGCTACACCTTC	CASSEVLRGGGYTF
15	TRBV7-9	TRBJ2-7	TRBD1	NA	TGTGCCAGCAGCTTAGCAGGGACAGGCGCGTACGAGCAGTACTTC	CASSLAGTGAYEQYF
16	TRBV27	TRBJ1-4	NA	NA	TGTGCCAGCAGTTTTGGGGTGGGGGGATATAATGAAAAACTGTTTTTT	CASSFGVGGYNEKLFF
14	TRBV3-1/TRBV3-2	TRBJ2-5	NA	once	TGTGCCAGCAGCCTGCGGGCAGGTCAAGAGACCCAGTACTTC	CASSLRAGQETQYF
15	TRBV4-2	TRBJ2-1	TRBD1	NA	TGTGCCAGCAGCCCCGGACAGGGCTCCTACAATGAGCAGTTCTTC	CASSPGQGSYNEQFF
12	TRBV12-3/TRBV12-4	TRBJ2-1	NA	NA	TGTGCCAGCAGTTCCCCTTACAATGAGCAGTTCTTC	CASSSPYNEQFF
14	TRBV9	TRBJ2-7	TRBD1	NA	TGTGCCAGCAGCCCGACAGGGGCAGAAGACGAGCAGTACTTC	CASSPTGAEDEQYF
16	TRBV6-1	TRBJ1-1	NA	NA	TGTGCCAGCAGTGACCTAGGACGGGGGTCGCACGCTGAAGCTTTCTTT	CASSDLGRGSHAEAFF
17	TRBV19	TRBJ1-6	TRBD1	NA	TGTGCCAGTAGTCCACCGACAGGGGCAGGGCAAAATTCACCCCTCCACTTT	CASSPPTGAGQNSPLHF
20	TRBV4-2	TRBJ2-5	TRBD2	NA	TGTGCCAGCAGCCAAGGAGTAGTACGAACTAGCGGGGGGGTAGTGGAGACCCAGTACTTC	CASSQGVVRTSGGVVETQYF
18	TRBV27	TRBJ2-3	TRBD2	NA	TGTGCCAGCAGTTTTACCCCGTTTCCGGGGGGATTTCAAGTAACGCAGTATTTT	CASSFTPFPGGFQVTQYF
14	TRBV5-6	TRBJ2-5	NA	NA	TGTGCCAGCAGCTTGACAGGGTCCCAAGAGACCCAGTACTTC	CASSLTGSQETQYF
14	TRBV25-1	TRBJ1-2	NA	NA	TGTGCCAGCATCTCTCCCGGGACACCCTATGGCTACACCTTC	CASISPGTPYGYTF
13	TRBV12-3/TRBV12-4	TRBJ1-1	NA	NA	TGTGCCAGCAGCCCTCTTGGGGGGACTGAAGCTTTCTTT	CASSPLGGTEAFF